This TCR beta chain was identified during a study of Graves' ophthalmopathy and Graves' hyperthyroidism. General observations from the study: A majority of expanded thyroid clonotypes exceeding 0.001 frequency were likewise present in blood.

Note on this clonotype: The antigen is undetermined. A read error may explain this, as a much larger clone is one base away.

As the template, RNA transcripts were used to amplify TCR beta CDR3 regions. HTBI primers served in a first-round RT-PCR, which a second-round multiplex PCR followed. TCRdb re-called the multiplex PCR reads through MiXCR, storing one row per CDR3 protein. Here the sample spans about 740,000 distinct CDR3 sequences, 35% to 50% being singletons. V lost 6 bases, J lost 11 bases, and 17 bases lay in between. Looked up from germline, CDR1 is SEHNR and CDR2 is FQNEAQ (reference sequence). The CDR3 covers 14 residues. The PBMCs had their origin in 7.5 to 10 ml of fresh peripheral blood. The specimen was peripheral blood. This TCR was sampled from an adult man with Graves' ophthalmopathy. The rearrangement uses TRBV7-9 and TRBJ1-6, with D tentatively TRBD1 (5 bases). This CDR3 is CASSVDSADPPLHF. The CDR3 DNA follows: TGTGCCAGCAGTGTTGACAGTGCCGATCCACCCCTCCACTTT.